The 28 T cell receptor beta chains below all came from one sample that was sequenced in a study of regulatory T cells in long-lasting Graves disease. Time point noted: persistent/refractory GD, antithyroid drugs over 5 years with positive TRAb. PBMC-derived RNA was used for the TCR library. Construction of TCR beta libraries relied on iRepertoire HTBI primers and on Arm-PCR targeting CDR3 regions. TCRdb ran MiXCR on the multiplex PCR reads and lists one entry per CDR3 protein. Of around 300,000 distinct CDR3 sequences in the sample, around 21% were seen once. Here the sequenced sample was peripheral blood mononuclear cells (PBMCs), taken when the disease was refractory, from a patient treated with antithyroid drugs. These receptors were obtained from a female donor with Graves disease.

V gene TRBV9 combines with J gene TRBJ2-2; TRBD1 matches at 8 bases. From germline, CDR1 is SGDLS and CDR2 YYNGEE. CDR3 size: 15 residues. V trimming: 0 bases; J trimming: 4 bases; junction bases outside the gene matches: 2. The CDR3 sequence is CASSVGDRLTGELFF. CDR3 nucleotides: TGTGCCAGCAGCGTAGGGGACAGGCTCACCGGGGAGCTGTTTTTT.

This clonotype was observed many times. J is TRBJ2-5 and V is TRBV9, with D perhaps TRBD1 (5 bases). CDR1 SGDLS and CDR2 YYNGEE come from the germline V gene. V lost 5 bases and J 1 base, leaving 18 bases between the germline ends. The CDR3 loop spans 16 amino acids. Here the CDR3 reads CASSLGPGQTQETQYF. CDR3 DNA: TGTGCCAGCAGTTTAGGACCAGGACAAACCCAAGAGACCCAGTACTTC.

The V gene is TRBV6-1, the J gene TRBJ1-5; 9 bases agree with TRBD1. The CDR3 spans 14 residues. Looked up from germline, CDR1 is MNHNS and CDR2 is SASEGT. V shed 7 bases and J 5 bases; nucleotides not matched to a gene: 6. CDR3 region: CASIGTGLDQPQHF. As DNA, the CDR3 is TGTGCCAGCATCGGGACAGGGCTGGATCAGCCCCAGCATTTT.

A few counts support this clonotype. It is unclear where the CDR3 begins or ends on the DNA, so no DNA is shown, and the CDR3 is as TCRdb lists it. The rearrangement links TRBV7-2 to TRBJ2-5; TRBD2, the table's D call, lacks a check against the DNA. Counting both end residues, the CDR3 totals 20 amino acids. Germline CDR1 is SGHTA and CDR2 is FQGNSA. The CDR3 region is CASSFYICSASGASLETQYF.

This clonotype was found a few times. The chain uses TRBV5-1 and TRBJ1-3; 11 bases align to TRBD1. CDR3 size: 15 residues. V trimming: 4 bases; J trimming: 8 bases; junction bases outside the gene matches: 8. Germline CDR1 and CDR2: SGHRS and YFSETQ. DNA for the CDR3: TGCGCCAGCAGCCGCTGGACAGGGGGCGCGGACACCATATATTTT. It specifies CASSRWTGGADTIYF.

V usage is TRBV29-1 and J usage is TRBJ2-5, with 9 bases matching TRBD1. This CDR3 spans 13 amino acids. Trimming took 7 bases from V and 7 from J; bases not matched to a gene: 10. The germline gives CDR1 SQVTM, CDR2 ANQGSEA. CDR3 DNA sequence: TGCAGCGCTTTACAGGGGGCGGCTGGGACCCAGTACTTC. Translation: CSALQGAAGTQYF.

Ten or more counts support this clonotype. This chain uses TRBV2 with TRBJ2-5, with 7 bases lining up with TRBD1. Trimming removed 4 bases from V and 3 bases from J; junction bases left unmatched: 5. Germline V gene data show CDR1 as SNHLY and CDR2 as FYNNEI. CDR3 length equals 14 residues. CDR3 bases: TGTGCCAGCAGTGCGGGACAGCCCAAAGAGACCCAGTACTTC. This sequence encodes CASSAGQPKETQYF.

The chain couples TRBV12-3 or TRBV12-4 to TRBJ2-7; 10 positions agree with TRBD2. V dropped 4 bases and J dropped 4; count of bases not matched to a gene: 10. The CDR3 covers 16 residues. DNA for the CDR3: TGTGCCAGCAGTTCTAGCGGGAGTTCGTTGGGGTACGAGCAGTACTTC. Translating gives CASSSSGSSLGYEQYF.

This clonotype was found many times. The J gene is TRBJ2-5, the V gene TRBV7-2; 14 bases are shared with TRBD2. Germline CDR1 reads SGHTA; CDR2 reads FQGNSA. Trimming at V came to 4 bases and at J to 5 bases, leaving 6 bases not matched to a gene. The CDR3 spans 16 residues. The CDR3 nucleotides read TGTGCCAGCAGCTGGGGGACTAGCGGGAGAGGTGAGACCCAGTACTTC. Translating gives CASSWGTSGRGETQYF.

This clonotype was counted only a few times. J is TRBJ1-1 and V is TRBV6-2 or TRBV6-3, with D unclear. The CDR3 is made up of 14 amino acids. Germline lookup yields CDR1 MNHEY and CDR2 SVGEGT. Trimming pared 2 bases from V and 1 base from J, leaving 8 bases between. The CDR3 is CASSYGVRNTEAFF. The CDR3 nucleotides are TGTGCCAGCAGTTACGGGGTAAGGAACACTGAAGCTTTCTTT.

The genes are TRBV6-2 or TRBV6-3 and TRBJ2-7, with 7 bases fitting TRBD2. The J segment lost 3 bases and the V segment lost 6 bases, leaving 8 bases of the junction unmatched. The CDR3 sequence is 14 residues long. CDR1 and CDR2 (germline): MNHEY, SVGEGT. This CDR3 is CASSSKRDYYEQYF. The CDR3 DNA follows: TGTGCCAGCAGCTCCAAGCGGGATTACTACGAGCAGTACTTC.

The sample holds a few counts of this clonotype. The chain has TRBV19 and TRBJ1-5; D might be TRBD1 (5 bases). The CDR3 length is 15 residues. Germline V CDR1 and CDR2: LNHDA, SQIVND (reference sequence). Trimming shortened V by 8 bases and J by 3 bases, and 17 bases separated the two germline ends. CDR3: CASQPEAGINQPQHF. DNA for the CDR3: TGTGCCAGTCAGCCCGAGGCAGGGATCAATCAGCCCCAGCATTTT.

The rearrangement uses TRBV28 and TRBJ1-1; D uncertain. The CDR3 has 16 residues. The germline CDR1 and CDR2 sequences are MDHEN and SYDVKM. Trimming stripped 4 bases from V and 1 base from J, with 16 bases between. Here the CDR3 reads CASSSYSIRPNTEAFF. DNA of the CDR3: TGTGCCAGCAGTTCTTACTCCATACGTCCGAACACTGAAGCTTTCTTT.

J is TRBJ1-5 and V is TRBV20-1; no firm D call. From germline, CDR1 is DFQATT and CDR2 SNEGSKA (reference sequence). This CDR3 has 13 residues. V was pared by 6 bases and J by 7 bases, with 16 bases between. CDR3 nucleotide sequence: TGCAGTGCCGTAAAGGGTTTTAACCAGCCCCAGCATTTT. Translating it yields CSAVKGFNQPQHF.

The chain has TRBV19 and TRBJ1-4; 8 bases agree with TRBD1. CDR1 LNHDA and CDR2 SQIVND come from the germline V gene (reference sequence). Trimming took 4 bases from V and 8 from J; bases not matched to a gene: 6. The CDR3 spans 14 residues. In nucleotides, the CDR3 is TGTGCCAGTAGTACGACAGGGGATCAAGAAAAACTGTTTTTT. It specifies CASSTTGDQEKLFF.

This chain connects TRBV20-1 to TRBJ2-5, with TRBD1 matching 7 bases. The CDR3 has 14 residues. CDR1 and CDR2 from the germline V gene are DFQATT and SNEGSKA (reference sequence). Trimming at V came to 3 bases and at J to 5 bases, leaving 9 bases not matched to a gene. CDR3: CSARPRQGLETQYF. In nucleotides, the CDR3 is TGCAGTGCTAGGCCGAGACAGGGATTGGAGACCCAGTACTTC.

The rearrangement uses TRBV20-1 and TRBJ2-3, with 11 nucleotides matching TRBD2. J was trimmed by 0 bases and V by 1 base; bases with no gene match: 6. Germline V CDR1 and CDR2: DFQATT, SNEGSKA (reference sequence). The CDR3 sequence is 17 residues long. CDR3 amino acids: CSARADGTSGSTDTQYF. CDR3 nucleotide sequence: TGCAGTGCTAGAGCAGACGGGACTAGCGGTAGCACAGATACGCAGTATTTT.

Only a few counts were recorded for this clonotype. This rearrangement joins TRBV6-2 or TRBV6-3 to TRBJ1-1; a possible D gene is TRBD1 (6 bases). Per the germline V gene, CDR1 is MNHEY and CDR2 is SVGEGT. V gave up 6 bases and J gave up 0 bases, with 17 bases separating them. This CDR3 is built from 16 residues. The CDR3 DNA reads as TGTGCCAGCAGGAAGGGGGGGACGGAAATGAACACTGAAGCTTTCTTT. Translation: CASRKGGTEMNTEAFF.

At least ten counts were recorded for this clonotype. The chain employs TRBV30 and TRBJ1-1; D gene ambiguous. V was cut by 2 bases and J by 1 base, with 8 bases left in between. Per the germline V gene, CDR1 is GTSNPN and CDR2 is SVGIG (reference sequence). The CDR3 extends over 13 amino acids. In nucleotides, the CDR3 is TGTGCCTGGAGTATCACACAGAACACTGAAGCTTTCTTT. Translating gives CAWSITQNTEAFF. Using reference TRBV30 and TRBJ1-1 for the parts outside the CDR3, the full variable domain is SQTIHQWPATLVQPVGSPLSLECTVEGTSNPNLYWYRQAAGRGLQLLFYSVGIGQISSEVPQNLSASRPQDRQFILSSKKLLLSDSGFYLCAWSITQNTEAFFGQGTRLTVV.

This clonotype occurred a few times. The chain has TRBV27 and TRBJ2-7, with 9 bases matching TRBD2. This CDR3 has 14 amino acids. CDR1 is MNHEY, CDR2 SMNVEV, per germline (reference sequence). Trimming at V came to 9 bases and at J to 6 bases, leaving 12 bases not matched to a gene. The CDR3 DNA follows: TGTGCCAGTGGGCTAGCGGGACCCTCCCGCGAGCAGTACTTC. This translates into CASGLAGPSREQYF.

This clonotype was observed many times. The CDR3 coding sequence is TGCAGTGCTAGAGACACTAAAAACTATGGCTACACCTTC. Translation gives CSARDTKNYGYTF. The chain links TRBV20-1 to TRBJ1-2; D is unresolved. Germline-derived CDR1 and CDR2 are DFQATT and SNEGSKA (reference sequence). This CDR3 is 13 amino acids long. The V end lost 0 bases, the J end lost 2 bases, and 7 bases lay between the germline ends.

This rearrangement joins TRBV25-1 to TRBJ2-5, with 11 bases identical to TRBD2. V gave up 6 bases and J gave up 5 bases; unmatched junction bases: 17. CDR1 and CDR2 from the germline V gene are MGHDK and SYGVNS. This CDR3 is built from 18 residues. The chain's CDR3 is CASSEGRFRLAGSETQYF. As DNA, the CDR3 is TGTGCCAGCAGCGAAGGACGTTTCAGACTAGCGGGATCGGAGACCCAGTACTTC. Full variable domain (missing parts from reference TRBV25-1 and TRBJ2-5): EADIYQTPRYLVIGTGKKITLECSQTMGHDKMYWYQQDPGMELHLIHYSYGVNSTEKGDLSSESTVSRIRTEHFPLTLESARPSHTSQYLCASSEGRFRLAGSETQYFGPGTRLLVL.

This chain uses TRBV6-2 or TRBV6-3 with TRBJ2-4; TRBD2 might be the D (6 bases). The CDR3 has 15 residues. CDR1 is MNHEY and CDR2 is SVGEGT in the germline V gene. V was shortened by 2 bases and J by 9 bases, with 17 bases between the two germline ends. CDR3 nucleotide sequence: TGTGCCAGCAGTTACGCGGAGGGGCGACATCCCATTCAGTACTTC. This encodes CASSYAEGRHPIQYF.

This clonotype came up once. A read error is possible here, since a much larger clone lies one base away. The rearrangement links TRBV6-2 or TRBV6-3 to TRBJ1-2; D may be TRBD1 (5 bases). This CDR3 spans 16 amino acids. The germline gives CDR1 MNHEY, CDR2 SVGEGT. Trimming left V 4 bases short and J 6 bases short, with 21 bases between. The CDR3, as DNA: TGTGCCAGCAGTTCCCCCCACAATGGGGGGGACCATGGCTACACCTTC. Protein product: CASSSPHNGGDHGYTF.

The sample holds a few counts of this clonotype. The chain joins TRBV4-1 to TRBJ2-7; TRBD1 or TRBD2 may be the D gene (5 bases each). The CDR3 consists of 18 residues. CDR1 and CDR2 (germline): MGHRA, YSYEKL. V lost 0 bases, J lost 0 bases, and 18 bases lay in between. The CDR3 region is CASSQDQWDGRSSYEQYF. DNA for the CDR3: TGCGCCAGCAGCCAAGATCAATGGGACGGCCGAAGCTCCTACGAGCAGTACTTC.

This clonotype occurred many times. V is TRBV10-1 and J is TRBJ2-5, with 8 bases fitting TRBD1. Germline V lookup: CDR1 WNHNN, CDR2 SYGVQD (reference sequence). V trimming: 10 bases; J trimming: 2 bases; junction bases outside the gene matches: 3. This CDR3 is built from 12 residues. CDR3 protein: CANRDRQETQYF. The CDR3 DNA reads TGCGCCAACCGGGACAGGCAAGAGACCCAGTACTTC.

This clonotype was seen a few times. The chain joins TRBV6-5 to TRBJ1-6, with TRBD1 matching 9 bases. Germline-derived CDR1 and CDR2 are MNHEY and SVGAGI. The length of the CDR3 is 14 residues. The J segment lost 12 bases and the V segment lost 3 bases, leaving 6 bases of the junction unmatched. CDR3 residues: CASSYIQGAKPLHF. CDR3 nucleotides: TGTGCCAGCAGTTATATACAGGGGGCAAAACCCCTCCACTTT.

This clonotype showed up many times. The CDR3 DNA reads as TGTGCCAGCAGTGAAAGGGGACAAGAGACCCAGTACTTC. Encoded protein: CASSERGQETQYF. The gene calls are TRBV2 and TRBJ2-5, with D perhaps matching TRBD1 (5 bases). Per germline, CDR1 SNHLY and CDR2 FYNNEI. There are 13 residues in the CDR3. Trimming removed 2 bases from V and 2 bases from J, with 6 bases in between.